Included here is one TCR beta chain sequence, with context. The antigen is not known. The CDR3 is made up of 16 amino acids. Trimming removed 3 bases from V and 9 bases from J, with 19 bases in between. Germline CDR1 is SGHNT and CDR2 is YYREEE (reference sequence). The data were produced by immunoSEQ multiplex PCR, yet TCRdb's version contains in-frame clones alone and is incomplete. The sample includes about 100,000 clones, around 80% of them seen just once. This entry comes from a study of Ad26.COV2.S vaccination and SARS-CoV-2 variants. Findings of the study overall: It was reported that spike-specific CD8+ and CD4+ T cell responses were substantially broad after vaccination.

The genes are TRBV5-4 and TRBJ1-6, with D perhaps TRBD1 (6 bases). The sequences come from peripheral blood, collected after recovery from COVID-19. The clonotype originates from a human donor who had recovered from COVID-19. The CDR3 is CASSSFSDSPTSPLHF. CDR3 DNA: TGTGCCAGCAGCTCGTTTTCGGACAGCCCGACTTCACCCCTCCACTTT.